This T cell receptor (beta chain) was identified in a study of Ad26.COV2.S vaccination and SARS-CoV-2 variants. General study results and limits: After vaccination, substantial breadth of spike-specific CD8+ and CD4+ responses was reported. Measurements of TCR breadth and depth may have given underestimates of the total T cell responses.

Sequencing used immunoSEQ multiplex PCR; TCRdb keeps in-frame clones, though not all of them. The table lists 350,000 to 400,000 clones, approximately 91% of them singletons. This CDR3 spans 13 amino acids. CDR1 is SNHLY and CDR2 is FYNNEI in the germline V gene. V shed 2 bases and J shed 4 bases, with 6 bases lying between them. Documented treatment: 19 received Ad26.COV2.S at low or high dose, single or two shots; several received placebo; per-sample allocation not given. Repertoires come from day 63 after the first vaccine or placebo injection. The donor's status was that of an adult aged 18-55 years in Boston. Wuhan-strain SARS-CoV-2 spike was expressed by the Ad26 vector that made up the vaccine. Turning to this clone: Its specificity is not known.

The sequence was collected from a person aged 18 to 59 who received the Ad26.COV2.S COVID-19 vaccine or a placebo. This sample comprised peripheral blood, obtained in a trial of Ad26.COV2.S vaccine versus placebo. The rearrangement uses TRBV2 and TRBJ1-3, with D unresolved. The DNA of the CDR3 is TGTGCCAGCAGTGAATTATTAGGAAACACCATATATTTT. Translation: CASSELLGNTIYF. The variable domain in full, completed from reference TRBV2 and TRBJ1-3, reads EPEVTQTPSHQVTQMGQEVILRCVPISNHLYFYWYRQILGQKVEFLVSFYNNEISEKSEIFDDQFSVERPDGSNFTLKIRSTKLEDSAMYFCASSELLGNTIYFGEGSWLTVV.